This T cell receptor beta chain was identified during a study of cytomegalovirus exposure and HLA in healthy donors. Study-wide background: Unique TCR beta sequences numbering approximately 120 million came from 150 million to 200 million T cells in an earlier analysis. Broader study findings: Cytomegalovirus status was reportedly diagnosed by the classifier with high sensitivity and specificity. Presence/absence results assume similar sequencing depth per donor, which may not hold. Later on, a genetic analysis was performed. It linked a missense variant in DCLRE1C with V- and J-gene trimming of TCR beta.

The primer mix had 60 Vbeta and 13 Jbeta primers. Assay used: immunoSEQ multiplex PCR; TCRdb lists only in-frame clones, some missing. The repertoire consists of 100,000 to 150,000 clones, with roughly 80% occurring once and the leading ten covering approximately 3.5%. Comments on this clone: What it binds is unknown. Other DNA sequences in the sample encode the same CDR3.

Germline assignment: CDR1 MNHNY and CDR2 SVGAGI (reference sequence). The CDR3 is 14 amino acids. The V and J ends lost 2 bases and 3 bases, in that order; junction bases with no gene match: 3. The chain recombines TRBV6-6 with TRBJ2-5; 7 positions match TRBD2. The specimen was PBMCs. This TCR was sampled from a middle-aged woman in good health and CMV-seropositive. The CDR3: CASSYGLAEETQYF. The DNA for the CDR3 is TGTGCCAGCAGTTACGGTCTAGCGGAAGAGACCCAGTACTTC.